This T cell receptor beta chain was found in a study of blood T cell repertoires in COVID-19. Study at large: PBMCs, B-cell-depleted T cells, or T cells were the source of the cDNA or gDNA that made up the material.

Authors' data handling: By means of reference gene primer amplification, nucleated cell counts were estimated. The method was immunoSEQ multiplex PCR; TCRdb's version includes in-frame clones alone and lacks a portion of them. V and J calls and clone size are copied from that table; D and trimming were computed from the DNA. This sample has approximately 240,000 clones, with roughly 88% found just once. J gave up 4 bases and V 8 bases, and 11 bases lay outside the gene matches. From germline, CDR1 is MNHEY and CDR2 SMNVEV (reference sequence). This CDR3 comprises 15 residues. V and J are TRBV27 and TRBJ2-1; 7 nucleotides line up with TRBD1. Sequenced input: peripheral blood. This receptor was obtained from a woman in her thirties or forties who had recovered from COVID-19. As DNA, the CDR3 is TGTGCCAGCGGAATACCGGGACAGCTATACAATGAGCAGTTCTTC. As protein: CASGIPGQLYNEQFF.